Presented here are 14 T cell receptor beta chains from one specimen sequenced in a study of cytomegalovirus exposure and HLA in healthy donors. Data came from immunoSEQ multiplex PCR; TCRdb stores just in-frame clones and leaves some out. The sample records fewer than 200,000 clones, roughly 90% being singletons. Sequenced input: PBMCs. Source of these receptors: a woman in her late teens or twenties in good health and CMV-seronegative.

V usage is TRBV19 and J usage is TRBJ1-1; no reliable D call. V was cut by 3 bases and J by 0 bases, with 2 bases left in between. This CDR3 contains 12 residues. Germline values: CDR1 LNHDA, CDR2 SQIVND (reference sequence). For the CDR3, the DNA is TGTGCCAGTAGTATCTTGAACACTGAAGCTTTCTTT. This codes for CASSILNTEAFF.

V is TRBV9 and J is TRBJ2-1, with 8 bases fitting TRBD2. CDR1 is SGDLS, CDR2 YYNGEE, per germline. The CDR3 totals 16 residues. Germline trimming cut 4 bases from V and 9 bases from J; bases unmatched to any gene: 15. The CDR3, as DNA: TGTGCCAGCAGCCTCATCGGACTAGCTGTCGGGAGTGAGCAGTTCTTC. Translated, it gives CASSLIGLAVGSEQFF.

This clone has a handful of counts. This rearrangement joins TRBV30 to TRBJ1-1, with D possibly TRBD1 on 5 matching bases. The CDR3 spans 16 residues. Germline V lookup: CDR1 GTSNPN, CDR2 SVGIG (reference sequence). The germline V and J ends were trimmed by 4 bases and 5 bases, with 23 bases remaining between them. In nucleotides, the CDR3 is TGTGCCTGGACCGGTCGTCCTCAGGGTGTAAAGACTGAAGCTTTCTTT. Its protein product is CAWTGRPQGVKTEAFF.

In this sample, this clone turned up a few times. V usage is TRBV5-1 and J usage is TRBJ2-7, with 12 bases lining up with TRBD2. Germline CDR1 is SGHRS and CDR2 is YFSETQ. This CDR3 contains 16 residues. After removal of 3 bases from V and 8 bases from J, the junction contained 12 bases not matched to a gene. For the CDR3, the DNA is TGCGCCAGCAGCTCGGGGACTAGCGGGCCACGGGAACAGCAGTACTTC. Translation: CASSSGTSGPREQQYF.

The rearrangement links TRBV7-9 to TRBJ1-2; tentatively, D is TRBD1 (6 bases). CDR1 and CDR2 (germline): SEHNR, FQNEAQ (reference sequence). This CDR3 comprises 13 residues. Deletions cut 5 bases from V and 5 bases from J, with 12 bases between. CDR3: CASSRPQGYGYTF. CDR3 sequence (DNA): TGTGCCAGCAGCCGCCCCCAGGGGTATGGCTACACCTTC.

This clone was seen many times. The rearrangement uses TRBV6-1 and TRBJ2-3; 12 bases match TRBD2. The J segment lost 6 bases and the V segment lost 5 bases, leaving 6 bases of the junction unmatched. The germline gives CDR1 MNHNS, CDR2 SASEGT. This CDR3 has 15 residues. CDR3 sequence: CASSFTSGRTDTQYF. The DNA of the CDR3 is TGTGCCAGCAGTTTCACTAGCGGGAGGACCGATACGCAGTATTTT.

CDR3 sequence reads: CASSETGEKGDTQYF. The CDR3 DNA sequence: TGCGCCAGCAGCGAGACAGGGGAGAAGGGAGATACGCAGTATTTT. V is TRBV5-1 and J is TRBJ2-3, with 8 bases aligning to TRBD1. Germline CDR1 reads SGHRS; CDR2 reads YFSETQ. With V trimmed by 4 bases and J by 5 bases, 9 bases remained unmatched. The CDR3 is 15 residues long. The full variable domain, rest sourced from reference TRBV5-1 and TRBJ2-3, is KAGVTQTPRYLIKTRGQQVTLSCSPISGHRSVSWYQQTPGQGLQFLFEYFSETQRNKGNFPGRFSGRQFSNSRSEMNVSTLELGDSALYLCASSETGEKGDTQYFGPGTRLTVL.

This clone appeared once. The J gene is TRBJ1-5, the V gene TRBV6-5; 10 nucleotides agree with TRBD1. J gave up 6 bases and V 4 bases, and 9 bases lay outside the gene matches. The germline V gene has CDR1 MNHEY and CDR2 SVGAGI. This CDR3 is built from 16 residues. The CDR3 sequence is CASSSTGTGVGQPQHF. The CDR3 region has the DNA TGTGCCAGCAGTTCCACCGGGACAGGGGTGGGTCAGCCCCAGCATTTT.

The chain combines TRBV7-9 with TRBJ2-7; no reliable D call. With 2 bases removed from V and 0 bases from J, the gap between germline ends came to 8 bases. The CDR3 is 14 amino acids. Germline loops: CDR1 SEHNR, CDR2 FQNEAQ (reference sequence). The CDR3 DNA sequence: TGTGCCAGCAGCTTATCTCCGAGCTCCTACGAGCAGTACTTC. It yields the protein CASSLSPSSYEQYF. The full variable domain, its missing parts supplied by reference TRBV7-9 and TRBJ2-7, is DTGVSQNPRHKITKRGQNVTFRCDPISEHNRLYWYRQTLGQGPEFLTYFQNEAQLEKSRLLSDRFSAERPKGSFSTLEIQRTEQGDSAMYLCASSLSPSSYEQYFGPGTRLTVT.

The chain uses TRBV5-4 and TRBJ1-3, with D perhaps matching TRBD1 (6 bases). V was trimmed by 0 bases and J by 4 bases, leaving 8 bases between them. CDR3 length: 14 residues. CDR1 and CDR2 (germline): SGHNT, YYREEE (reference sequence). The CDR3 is CASSLGDRGNTIYF. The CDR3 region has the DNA TGTGCCAGCAGCTTGGGAGACAGGGGAAACACCATATATTTT.

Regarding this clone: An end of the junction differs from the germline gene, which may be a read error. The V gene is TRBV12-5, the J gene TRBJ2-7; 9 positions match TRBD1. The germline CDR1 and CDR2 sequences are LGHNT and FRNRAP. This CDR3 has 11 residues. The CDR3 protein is CASGLGQGKGF. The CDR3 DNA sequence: TGTGCTAGTGGTTTAGGACAGGGGAAGGGATTC.

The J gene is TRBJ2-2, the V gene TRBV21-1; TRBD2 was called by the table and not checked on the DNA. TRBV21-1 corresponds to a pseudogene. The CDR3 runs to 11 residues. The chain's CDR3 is CASRRAGELFF. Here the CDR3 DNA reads TGTGCCAGCAGACGGGCCGGGGAGCTGTTTTTT.

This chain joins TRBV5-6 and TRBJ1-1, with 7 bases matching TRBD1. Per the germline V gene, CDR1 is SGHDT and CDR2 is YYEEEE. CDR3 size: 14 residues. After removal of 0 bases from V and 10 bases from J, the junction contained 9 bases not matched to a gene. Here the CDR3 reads CASSLVGQIIGAFF. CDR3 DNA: TGTGCCAGCAGCTTGGTGGGACAGATTATAGGAGCTTTCTTT. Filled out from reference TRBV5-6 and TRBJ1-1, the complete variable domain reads DAGVTQSPTHLIKTRGQQVTLRCSPKSGHDTVSWYQQALGQGPQFIFQYYEEEERQRGNFPDRFSGHQFPNYSSELNVNALLLGDSALYLCASSLVGQIIGAFFGQGTRLTVV.

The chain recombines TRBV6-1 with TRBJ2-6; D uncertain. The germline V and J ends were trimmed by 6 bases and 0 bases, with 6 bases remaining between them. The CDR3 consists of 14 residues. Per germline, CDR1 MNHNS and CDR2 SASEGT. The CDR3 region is CASRQYSGANVLTF. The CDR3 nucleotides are TGTGCCAGCAGGCAGTACTCTGGGGCCAACGTCCTGACTTTC.